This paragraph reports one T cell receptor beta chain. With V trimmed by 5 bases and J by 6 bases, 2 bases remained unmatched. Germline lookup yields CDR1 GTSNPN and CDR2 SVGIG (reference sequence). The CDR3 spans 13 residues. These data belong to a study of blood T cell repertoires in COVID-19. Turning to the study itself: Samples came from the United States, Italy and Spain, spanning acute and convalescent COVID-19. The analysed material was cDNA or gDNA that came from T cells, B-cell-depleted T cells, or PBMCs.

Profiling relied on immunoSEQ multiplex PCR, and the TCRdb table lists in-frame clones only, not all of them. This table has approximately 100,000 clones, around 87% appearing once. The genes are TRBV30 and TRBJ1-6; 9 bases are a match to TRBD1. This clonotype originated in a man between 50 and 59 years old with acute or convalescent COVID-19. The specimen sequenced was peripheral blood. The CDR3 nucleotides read TGTGCCTGGGAACAGGGGGCTAATTCACCCCTCCACTTT. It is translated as CAWEQGANSPLHF.